Listed here is a single T cell receptor (beta chain). The sample belongs to a study of blood T cells in healthy people across ages. The V and J ends lost 4 bases and 0 bases, in that order; junction bases with no gene match: 5. CDR1 LGHNA and CDR2 YSLEER come from the germline V gene. The CDR3 covers 16 residues. For the second PCR, which ran for about 7 to 12 cycles, a sample-barcoded 5' primer and a J-beta primer mix were used. TCRdb ran MiXCR on the 5' RACE reads and lists one entry per CDR3 protein. The sample has 1.5 million to 2 million distinct CDR3 sequences; 35% to 50% are singletons. The clonotype was recovered from a human donor in good health. The chain joins TRBV4-3 to TRBJ2-3; 9 positions agree with TRBD2. The sample taken for sequencing was blood. CDR3 amino acids: CASSPLRGGSTDTQYF. The CDR3 nucleotides are TGCGCCAGCAGCCCTTTGCGGGGGGGAAGCACAGATACGCAGTATTTT.